The next 17 T cell receptor beta chains were all read from a single sample in a study of T cells in Graves' hyperthyroidism and ophthalmopathy. Using RNA transcripts as the source, TCR beta CDR3 regions were amplified. Carried out on the TCR CDR3, a first-round RT-PCR used the HTBI primer set. TCRdb independently ran MiXCR on the multiplex PCR reads; one entry per CDR3 protein. The data hold roughly 530,000 distinct CDR3 sequences, with over 15% observed a single time. Sequencing was carried out using blood. Receptors were obtained from a woman aged 18-30 years with Graves' ophthalmopathy.

The gene calls are TRBV3-1 and TRBJ2-5; perhaps TRBD2 as D (6 bases). The CDR3 is made up of 14 amino acids. CDR1 and CDR2 (germline): LGHDT, YNNKEL (reference sequence). Trimming took off 4 bases at V and 4 bases at J, with 13 bases between the two ends. CDR3 nucleotides: TGTGCCAGCAGCCCCTCCAGGGAGGTAGAGACCCAGTACTTC. As protein: CASSPSREVETQYF.

This clonotype appeared many times. The chain links TRBV6-2 or TRBV6-3 to TRBJ2-1; 7 nucleotides match TRBD1. This CDR3 is built from 14 residues. The J segment lost 9 bases and the V segment lost 2 bases, leaving 7 bases of the junction unmatched. Looked up from germline, CDR1 is MNHEY and CDR2 is SVGEGT. The CDR3 bases are TGTGCCAGCAGTTACGGGACAGTCCGGGGTGAGCAGTTCTTC. It encodes CASSYGTVRGEQFF.

This clonotype was seen repeatedly, ten times or more. The chain has TRBV6-1 and TRBJ2-1; TRBD2 matches at 16 bases. Germline CDR1 and CDR2: MNHNS and SASEGT. V was clipped by 6 bases and J by 10 bases; unmatched bases: 6. The CDR3 extends over 15 amino acids. The CDR3 is CASRSGTSGRGEQFF. The CDR3 nucleotides read TGTGCCAGCAGGTCCGGGACTAGCGGGAGGGGGGAGCAGTTCTTC.

In its sample, this clonotype was seen a few times. This chain uses TRBV30 with TRBJ1-3; D is unclear. This CDR3 is built from 13 residues. V lost 5 bases and J lost 3, with 11 bases in between. The germline V gene encodes CDR1 GTSNPN and CDR2 SVGIG (reference sequence). The CDR3 loop reads CAWGLPGGNTIYF. The CDR3 DNA sequence: TGTGCCTGGGGTCTCCCAGGTGGAAACACCATATATTTT.

This clonotype was seen once. The chain carries TRBV27 and TRBJ1-6; D is unclear. The CDR3 length is 15 residues. Germline CDR1 and CDR2: MNHEY and SMNVEV (reference sequence). The V and J ends lost 8 bases and 7 bases respectively, with 18 bases between them. Here the CDR3 DNA reads TGTGCCAGCCACCTAGGGAGGGTGGAAAATTCACCCCTCCACTTT. Residues: CASHLGRVENSPLHF.

This clonotype was counted ten times or more. The chain joins TRBV12-3 or TRBV12-4 to TRBJ2-7; D is possibly TRBD2 (7 bases). With 3 bases removed from V and 4 bases from J, the gap between germline ends came to 19 bases. The CDR3 consists of 16 residues. This CDR3 reads CASSFGGALMYYEQYF. The CDR3, as DNA: TGTGCCAGCAGTTTTGGGGGGGCGCTAATGTATTACGAGCAGTACTTC.

The rearrangement links TRBV14 to TRBJ2-7; the D gene is possibly TRBD2 (6 bases). The V and J ends lost 4 bases and 5 bases respectively, with 18 bases between them. Germline V CDR1 and CDR2: SGHDN, FVKESK. This CDR3 has 15 residues. The CDR3 DNA is TGTGCCAGCAGCCCCGGGCGGGGTTGGTCGGACGAGCAGTACTTC. It translates to CASSPGRGWSDEQYF.

This clonotype was counted many times. The chain uses TRBV10-3 and TRBJ2-7; tentatively, D is TRBD1 (8 bases). The CDR3 runs to 15 residues. Germline V gene data show CDR1 as ENHRY and CDR2 as SYGVKD. V lost 8 bases, J lost 1 base, and 18 bases lay in between. Here the CDR3 DNA reads TGTGCCATCGGTTACAGGGGGGGGACGTCCTACGAGCAGTACTTC. It translates to CAIGYRGGTSYEQYF.

This clonotype appeared a few times. The gene calls are TRBV28 and TRBJ1-4, with D possibly being TRBD1 (5 bases). Looked up from germline, CDR1 is MDHEN and CDR2 is SYDVKM. The germline V and J ends were trimmed by 5 bases and 7 bases, with 14 bases remaining between them. The CDR3 is made up of 14 amino acids. CDR3 DNA: TGTGCCAGCAGTCTAGGGGCGTCCGGTGAAAAACTGTTTTTT. Translated: CASSLGASGEKLFF.

This clonotype was recorded a few times. The chain is built from TRBV30 and TRBJ2-7, with a tentative D call TRBD2 (6 bases). The V gene lost 5 bases and the J gene lost 9 bases, with 23 bases spanning the gap. Germline V gene lookup returns CDR1 GTSNPN and CDR2 SVGIG (reference sequence). This CDR3 has 14 residues. As DNA, the CDR3 is TGTGCCTGGTCCCCGGGACTCGACCTCTATGCGCAGTACTTC. Protein: CAWSPGLDLYAQYF.

About this clonotype: This sequence may be a read error, since a much larger clone differs from it by one base. The chain employs TRBV15 and TRBJ1-1; the match to TRBD1 covers 7 bases. This CDR3 is built from 16 residues. Germline V gives CDR1 LNHNV, CDR2 YYDKDF (reference sequence). This CDR3 is CATGRGGGYMNTEAFF. The CDR3 nucleotides read TGTGCCACCGGCAGGGGGGGCGGATACATGAACACTGAAGCTTTCTTT.

This clonotype was detected only a few times. V usage is TRBV7-9 and J usage is TRBJ2-7, with D possibly called TRBD1 or TRBD2 (5 bases each). Germline CDR1 is SEHNR and CDR2 is FQNEAQ (reference sequence). This CDR3 contains 14 residues. The V and J ends lost 4 bases and 4 bases respectively, with 14 bases between them. This CDR3 is CASSSIWDRYEQYF. CDR3 DNA sequence: TGTGCCAGCAGCTCGATATGGGACCGTTACGAGCAGTACTTC.

Ten or more counts support this clonotype. In DNA, the CDR3 is TGTGCCAGCAGTCATTCGACAGGGCTCTCCTACGAGCAGTACTTC. Amino acids: CASSHSTGLSYEQYF. The chain couples TRBV28 to TRBJ2-7; 7 nucleotides line up with TRBD1. The germline V gene encodes CDR1 MDHEN and CDR2 SYDVKM. This CDR3 has 15 amino acids. V lost 5 bases to trimming and J lost 0 bases; unmatched junction nucleotides: 7.

The chain uses TRBV20-1 and TRBJ2-1, with D hard to call. CDR1 is DFQATT, CDR2 SNEGSKA, per germline (reference sequence). There are 14 residues in the CDR3. V lost 6 bases and J 2 bases, leaving 14 bases between the germline ends. The CDR3 nucleotides read TGCAGTGCCCTCCCCCAGCGCCCCTACAATGAGCAGTTCTTC. It specifies CSALPQRPYNEQFF.

V is TRBV20-1 and J is TRBJ2-4, with 8 bases lining up with TRBD1. The CDR3 consists of 17 residues. V trimming: 3 bases; J trimming: 2 bases; junction bases outside the gene matches: 12. The germline gives CDR1 DFQATT, CDR2 SNEGSKA (reference sequence). CDR3 loop: CSASIPQGARSKNIQYF. DNA of the CDR3: TGCAGTGCTAGTATTCCCCAGGGGGCGCGATCCAAAAACATTCAGTACTTC.

In this sample, this clonotype turned up many times. The V and J genes are TRBV6-5 and TRBJ2-7, with TRBD1 matching over 10 bases. V dropped 0 bases and J dropped 6; count of bases not matched to a gene: 5. Germline loops: CDR1 MNHEY, CDR2 SVGAGI. The CDR3 runs to 15 residues. CDR3 in amino acids: CASSYSGQGLSEQYF. For the CDR3, the DNA is TGTGCCAGCAGTTACTCGGGACAGGGGTTAAGCGAGCAGTACTTC.

This clonotype has just a few counts. The J gene is TRBJ1-5, the V gene TRBV7-9, with 9 bases lining up with TRBD1. CDR3 length: 18 residues. The V and J ends lost 6 bases and 3 bases, in that order; junction bases with no gene match: 15. Germline V gene data show CDR1 as SEHNR and CDR2 as FQNEAQ (reference sequence). CDR3 in amino acids: CASRPEGNRGLANQPQHF. The CDR3 coding sequence is TGTGCCAGCAGACCAGAAGGGAACAGGGGGCTCGCCAATCAGCCCCAGCATTTT.